This T cell receptor (beta chain) was sequenced during a study of glioma-infiltrating T cells (dated by TCRdb to the mid-2010s). Context from the whole study: TCR alpha- and beta-chain repertoires were sequenced from glioma tissue, non-neoplastic brain tissue and matched peripheral blood mononuclear cells. Three low-grade glioma patients, several primary glioblastoma patients, and three non-glioma patients who contributed non-neoplastic brain tissue made up the paired cohort. To measure divergence between tissue and blood T-cell populations, each tissue-infiltrating repertoire was compared with the peripheral blood repertoire of the same patient.

CDR3 length: 14 amino acids, cysteine to phenylalanine. Of the read, only the CDR3 DNA is kept; its 42 bases are in frame from base 1. At the junction V is shortened by 5 bases and J by 3 bases; bases outside the gene matches: 7. CDR1 GTSNPN and CDR2 SVGIG are derived from the germline V gene (reference sequence). TCR alpha and beta CDR3 regions were amplified with the iRepertoire nested amplicon-rescue multiplex PCR (arm-PCR) platform from RNA. For one-step reverse transcription and amplification, roughly 100-450 ng of tissue mRNA or PBMC total RNA was used as input. Following bead purification, Illumina adapters were added by a secondary multiplex PCR, and the libraries were gel-purified between 200 and 400 bp. The libraries contained internal 6-nucleotide barcodes that were used for demultiplexing. Libraries were sequenced on an Illumina MiSeq with 2x220 or 2x250 nucleotide paired-end reads. The authors processed their data as follows. Paired reads were merged using FLASH 1.2.11 and were aligned to the GRCh37 human genome using BWA-MEM, after which TRA and TRB reads were extracted. For V and J assignment, an IMGT-derived reference of cassette sequences and CDR3 motifs that included pseudogenes was used. Reads were translated in three frames, and productive CDR3s were defined as those with a C...FGXG motif and no stop codons. Unique combinations of V-J cassette pair and CDR3 amino acid sequence were defined as clonotypes. Hamming distance filtering was applied to reads, with thresholds set by the sequence error rate of each sample in mapped regions. The public reads were reprocessed in TCRdb via fastp at Q25 and MiXCR, keeping in-frame beta chains. Rows are unified per CDR3 protein, each entry keeping the most common DNA and genes. TCRdb's processing, not the authors' own work, is the source of the V and J calls. Present in this sample are under 200,000 distinct CDR3 sequences, more than 35% of which were seen just once. Clones ranked in the top ten supply under 6.5% of the sample.

Concerning this clonotype itself: The antigen it recognizes is unknown. No base quality information exists; no much larger clone differs at one position.

What the authors observed across the whole study: Group comparisons rested on small numbers: three non-neoplastic, three low-grade glioma and about 8 glioblastoma patients. Tissue and blood shared very few CDR3 sequences, a result attributed to high CDR3 diversity and limited sampling. VJ-independent divergence between tissue and blood was below expectation in non-neoplastic patients but above expectation in all gliomas, especially low-grade gliomas.

This chain joins TRBV30 to TRBJ2-7; 10 bases in between match TRBD2. Sequencing used glioma tissue, nonneoplastic brain tissue, or PBMCs (not recorded which). This receptor was taken from a human donor with low-grade glioma or glioblastoma, undergoing nonglioma brain surgery, or in good health (not recorded which). The sequenced DNA: TGTGCCTGGCAACCGGGACTAGCGAGCTACGAGCAGTACTTC. This gives the protein CAWQPGLASYEQYF.